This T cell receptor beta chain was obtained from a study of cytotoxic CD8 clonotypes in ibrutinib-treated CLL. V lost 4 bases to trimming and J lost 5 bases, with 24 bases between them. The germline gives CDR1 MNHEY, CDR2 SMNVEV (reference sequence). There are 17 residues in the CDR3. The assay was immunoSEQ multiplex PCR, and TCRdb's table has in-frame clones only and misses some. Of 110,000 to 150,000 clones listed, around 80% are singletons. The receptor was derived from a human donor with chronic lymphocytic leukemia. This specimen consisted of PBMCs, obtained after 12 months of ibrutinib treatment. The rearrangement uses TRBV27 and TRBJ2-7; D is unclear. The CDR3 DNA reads TGTGCCAGCAGTTCGTCACTAATCCGGGTTCCCAGTAACGAGCAGTACTTC. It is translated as CASSSSLIRVPSNEQYF.